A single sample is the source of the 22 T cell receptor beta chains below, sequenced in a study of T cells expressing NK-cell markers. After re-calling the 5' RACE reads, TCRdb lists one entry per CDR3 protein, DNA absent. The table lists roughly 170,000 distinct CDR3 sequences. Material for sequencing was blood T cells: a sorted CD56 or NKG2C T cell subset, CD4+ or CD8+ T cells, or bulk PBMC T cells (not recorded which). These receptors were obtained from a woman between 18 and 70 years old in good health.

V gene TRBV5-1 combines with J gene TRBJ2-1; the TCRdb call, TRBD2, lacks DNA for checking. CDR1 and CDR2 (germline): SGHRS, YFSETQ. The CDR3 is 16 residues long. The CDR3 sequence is CASSPGGDVSYNEQFF.

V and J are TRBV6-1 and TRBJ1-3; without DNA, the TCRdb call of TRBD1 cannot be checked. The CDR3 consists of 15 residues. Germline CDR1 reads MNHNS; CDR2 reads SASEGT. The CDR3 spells CASSRQGKGGNTIYF.

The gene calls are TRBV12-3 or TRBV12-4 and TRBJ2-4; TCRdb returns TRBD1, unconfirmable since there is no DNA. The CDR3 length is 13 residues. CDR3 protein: CASRRTGENIQYF.

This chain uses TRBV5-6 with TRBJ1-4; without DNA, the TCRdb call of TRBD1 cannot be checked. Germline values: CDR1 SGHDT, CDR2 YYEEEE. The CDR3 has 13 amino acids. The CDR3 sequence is CASSRWGNEKLFF.

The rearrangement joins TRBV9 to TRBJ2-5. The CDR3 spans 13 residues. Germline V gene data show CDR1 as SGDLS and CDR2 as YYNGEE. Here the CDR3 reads CASSVDSYETQYF.

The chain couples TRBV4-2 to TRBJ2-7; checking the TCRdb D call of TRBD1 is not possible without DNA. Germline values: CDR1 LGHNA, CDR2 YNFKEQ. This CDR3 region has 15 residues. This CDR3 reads CASSPGGAEIYEQYF.

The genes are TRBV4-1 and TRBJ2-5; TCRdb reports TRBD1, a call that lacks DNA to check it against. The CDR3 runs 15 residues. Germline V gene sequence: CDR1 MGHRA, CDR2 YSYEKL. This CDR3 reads CASSPPGAPRETQYF.

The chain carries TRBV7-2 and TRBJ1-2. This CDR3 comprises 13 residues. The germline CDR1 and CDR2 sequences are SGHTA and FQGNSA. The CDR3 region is CASSPTHIYGYTF.

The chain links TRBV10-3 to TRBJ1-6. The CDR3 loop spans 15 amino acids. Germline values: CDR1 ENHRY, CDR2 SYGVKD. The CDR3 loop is CAIRASGGGNSPLHF.

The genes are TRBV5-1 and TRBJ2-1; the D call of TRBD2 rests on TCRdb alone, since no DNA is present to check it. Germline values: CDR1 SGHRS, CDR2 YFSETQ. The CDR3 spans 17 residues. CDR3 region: CASSLGGTSQSYNEQFF.

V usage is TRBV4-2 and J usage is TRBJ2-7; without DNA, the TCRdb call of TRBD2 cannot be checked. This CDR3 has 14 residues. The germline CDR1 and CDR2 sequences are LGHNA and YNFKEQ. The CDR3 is CASRPGDVGSEQYF.

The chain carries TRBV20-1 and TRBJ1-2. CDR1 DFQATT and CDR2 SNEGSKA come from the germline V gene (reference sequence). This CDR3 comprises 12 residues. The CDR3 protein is CSARVGDGGYTF.

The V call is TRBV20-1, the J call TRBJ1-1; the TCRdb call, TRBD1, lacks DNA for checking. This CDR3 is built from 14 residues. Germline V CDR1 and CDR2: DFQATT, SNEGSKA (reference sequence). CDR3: CSARQGAMNTEAFF.

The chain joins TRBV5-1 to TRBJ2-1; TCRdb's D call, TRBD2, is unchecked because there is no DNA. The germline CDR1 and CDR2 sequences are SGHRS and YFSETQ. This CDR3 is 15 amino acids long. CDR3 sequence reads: CASSGAGRAGGEQFF. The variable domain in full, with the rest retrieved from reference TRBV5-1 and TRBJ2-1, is KAGVTQTPRYLIKTRGQQVTLSCSPISGHRSVSWYQQTPGQGLQFLFEYFSETQRNKGNFPGRFSGRQFSNSRSEMNVSTLELGDSALYLCASSGAGRAGGEQFFGPGTRLTVL.

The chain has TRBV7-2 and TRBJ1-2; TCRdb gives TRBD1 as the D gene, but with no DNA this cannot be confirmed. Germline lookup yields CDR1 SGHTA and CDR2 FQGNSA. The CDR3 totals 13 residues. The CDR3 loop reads CASSQGTGRGYTF.

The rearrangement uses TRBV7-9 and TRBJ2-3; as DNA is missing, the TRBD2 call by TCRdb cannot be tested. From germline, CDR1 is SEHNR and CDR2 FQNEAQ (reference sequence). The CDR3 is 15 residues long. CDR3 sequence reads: CASSQTTISTDTQYF.

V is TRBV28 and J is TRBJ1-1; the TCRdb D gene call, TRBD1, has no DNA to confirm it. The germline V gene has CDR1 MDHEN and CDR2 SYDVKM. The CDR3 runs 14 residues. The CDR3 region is CASSLGTGITEAFF.

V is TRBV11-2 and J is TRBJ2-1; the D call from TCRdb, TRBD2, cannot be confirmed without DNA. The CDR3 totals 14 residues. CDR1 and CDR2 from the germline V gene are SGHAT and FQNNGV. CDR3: CASRGSGRKHEQFF. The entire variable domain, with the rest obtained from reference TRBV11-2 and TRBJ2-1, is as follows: EAGVAQSPRYKIIEKRQSVAFWCNPISGHATLYWYQQILGQGPKLLIQFQNNGVVDDSQLPKDRFSAERLKGVDSTLKIQPAKLEDSAVYLCASRGSGRKHEQFFGPGTRLTVL.

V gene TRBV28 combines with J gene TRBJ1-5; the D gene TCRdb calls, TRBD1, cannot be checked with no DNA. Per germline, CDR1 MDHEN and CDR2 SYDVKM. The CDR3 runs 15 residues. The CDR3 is CASSFRDSPNQPQHF.

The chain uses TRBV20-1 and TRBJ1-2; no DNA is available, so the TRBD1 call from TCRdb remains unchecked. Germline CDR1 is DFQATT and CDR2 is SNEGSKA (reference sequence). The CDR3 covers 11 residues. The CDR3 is CSANPGPGYTF.

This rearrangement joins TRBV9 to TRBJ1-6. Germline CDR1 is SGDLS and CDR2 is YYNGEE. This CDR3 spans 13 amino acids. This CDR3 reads CASSLGPNSPLHF.

Here the CDR3 reads CASTVTRSSYNEQFF. The genes are TRBV12-3 or TRBV12-4 and TRBJ2-1. This CDR3 comprises 15 residues.